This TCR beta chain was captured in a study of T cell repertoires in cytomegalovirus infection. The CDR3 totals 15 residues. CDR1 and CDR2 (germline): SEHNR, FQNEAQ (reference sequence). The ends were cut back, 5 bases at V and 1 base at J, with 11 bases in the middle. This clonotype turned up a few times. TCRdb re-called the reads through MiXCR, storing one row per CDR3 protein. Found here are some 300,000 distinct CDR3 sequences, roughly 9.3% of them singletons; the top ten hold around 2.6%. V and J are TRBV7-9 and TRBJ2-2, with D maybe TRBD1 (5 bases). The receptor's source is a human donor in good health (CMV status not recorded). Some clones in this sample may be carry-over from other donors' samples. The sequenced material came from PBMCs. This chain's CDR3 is CASSTGRGNTGELFF. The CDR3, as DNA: TGTGCCAGCAGCACGGGTAGGGGGAACACCGGGGAGCTGTTTTTT. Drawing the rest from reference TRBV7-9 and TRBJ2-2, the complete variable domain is DTGVSQNPRHKITKRGQNVTFRCDPISEHNRLYWYRQTLGQGPEFLTYFQNEAQLEKSRLLSDRFSAERPKGSFSTLEIQRTEQGDSAMYLCASSTGRGNTGELFFGEGSRLTVL.